These 17 T cell receptor beta chains came from one sample sequenced in a study of early T cells in non-severe SARS-CoV-2 infection. MiXCR, run by TCRdb on the 5' RACE reads, gives a single entry per CDR3 protein. The repertoire holds 85,000 to 95,000 distinct CDR3 sequences, with approximately 15% as singletons. Source: whole blood, taken at baseline. The receptors come from an adult who was a healthcare worker with PCR-confirmed SARS-CoV-2 infection or an uninfected control (not recorded which).

This clonotype was counted only a few times. The chain uses TRBV10-2 and TRBJ2-1; possible D gene TRBD2, 5 bases. Germline CDR1 is WSHSY and CDR2 is SAAADI. The CDR3 loop spans 13 amino acids. The V end lost 6 bases, the J end lost 0 bases, and 6 bases lay between the germline ends. For the CDR3, the DNA is TGCGCCAGCAGGGACTTCTCCTACAATGAGCAGTTCTTC. It is translated as CASRDFSYNEQFF.

The chain is built from TRBV5-4 and TRBJ2-7, with 8 bases that match TRBD2. Losses at the gene ends were 4 bases for V and 7 bases for J; bases not matched to a gene: 16. Germline V gene data show CDR1 as SGHNT and CDR2 as YYREEE (reference sequence). The CDR3 is 16 residues long. The CDR3 here is CASSQDTGGITEEQYF. The CDR3 DNA sequence: TGTGCCAGCAGCCAGGATACGGGAGGGATCACGGAGGAGCAGTACTTC.

This clonotype occurred many times. The rearrangement uses TRBV19 and TRBJ2-7; no clear D gene. The CDR3 extends over 13 amino acids. CDR1 is LNHDA and CDR2 is SQIVND in the germline V gene (reference sequence). With 4 bases removed from V and 2 bases from J, the gap between germline ends came to 9 bases. The CDR3 reads CASSTRNTYEQYF. DNA of the CDR3: TGTGCCAGTAGTACCAGAAATACCTACGAGCAGTACTTC. Full variable domain (rest looked up from reference TRBV19 and TRBJ2-7): DGGITQSPKYLFRKEGQNVTLSCEQNLNHDAMYWYRQDPGQGLRLIYYSQIVNDFQKGDIAEGYSVSREKKESFPLTVTSAQKNPTAFYLCASSTRNTYEQYFGPGTRLTVT.

In its sample, this clonotype was seen many times. The rearrangement links TRBV5-4 to TRBJ2-1; 9 bases line up with TRBD1. Germline V gives CDR1 SGHNT, CDR2 YYREEE (reference sequence). The V gene end was trimmed by 5 bases and the J gene end by 9 bases; junction bases not matched to a gene: 12. This CDR3 region has 15 residues. In DNA, the CDR3 is TGTGCCAGCAGGATTCCGGGACAGGGTGGGAGTGAGCAGTTCTTC. This gives the protein CASRIPGQGGSEQFF.

This clonotype has just a few counts. The chain combines TRBV12-3 or TRBV12-4 with TRBJ2-7; a possible D gene is TRBD2 (6 bases). Deletions cut 3 bases from V and 3 bases from J, with 9 bases between. The CDR3 covers 13 residues. For the CDR3, the DNA is TGTGCCAGCAGTTTCGGCGGGGACTACGAGCAGTACTTC. The encoded protein is CASSFGGDYEQYF.

The chain joins TRBV19 to TRBJ2-7; 12 nucleotides agree with TRBD1. This CDR3 region has 14 residues. Germline CDR1 reads LNHDA; CDR2 reads SQIVND (reference sequence). The V segment lost 6 bases and the J segment 7 bases; nucleotides outside the gene matches: 7. The CDR3 region is CASRPGQGAGEQYF. The CDR3 nucleotides read TGTGCCAGTAGACCGGGACAGGGGGCTGGGGAGCAGTACTTC.

This clonotype was seen only a few times. V and J are TRBV7-9 and TRBJ2-1; possible D gene TRBD1, 5 bases. The CDR3 runs to 14 residues. Trimming stripped 1 base from V and 7 bases from J, with 11 bases between. The germline V gene encodes CDR1 SEHNR and CDR2 FQNEAQ (reference sequence). The CDR3 DNA is TGTGCCAGCAGCTTAGTAGGGGTCGGGAATGAGCAGTTCTTC. Amino acid sequence: CASSLVGVGNEQFF.

This clonotype was seen a handful of times. The rearrangement joins TRBV7-9 to TRBJ1-1, with 9 bases that match TRBD1. Germline CDR1 and CDR2: SEHNR and FQNEAQ (reference sequence). J lost 4 bases, V lost 3 bases, and 6 bases had no gene match. CDR3 size: 15 residues. CDR3 residues: CASSFRTGVGTEAFF. CDR3 bases: TGTGCCAGCAGCTTTCGGACAGGGGTGGGCACTGAAGCTTTCTTT.

The chain joins TRBV7-9 to TRBJ2-1; D tentatively reads TRBD1 or TRBD2 (5 bases each). CDR3 length: 16 amino acids. V was shortened by 5 bases and J by 0 bases, with 14 bases between the two germline ends. The V gene's germline CDR1 is SEHNR and CDR2 FQNEAQ (reference sequence). This CDR3 is CASSPTRGRSYNEQFF. The CDR3 coding sequence is TGTGCCAGCAGCCCTACTAGGGGTCGCTCCTACAATGAGCAGTTCTTC.

This clonotype was seen only a few times. J is TRBJ1-5 and V is TRBV20-1; 7 nucleotides match TRBD1. Germline CDR1 is DFQATT and CDR2 is SNEGSKA (reference sequence). CDR3 length equals 13 residues. The J segment lost 4 bases and the V segment lost 5 bases, leaving 5 bases of the junction unmatched. This CDR3 reads CSAADRANQPQHF. As DNA, the CDR3 is TGCAGTGCTGCAGACAGGGCAAATCAGCCCCAGCATTTT.

This clonotype has ten or more counts. The chain has TRBV5-4 and TRBJ1-4; TRBD1 agrees at 7 bases. V lost 0 bases and J lost 5; bases outside the gene matches: 4. CDR3 size: 15 residues. Germline V lookup: CDR1 SGHNT, CDR2 YYREEE (reference sequence). The CDR3 sequence: CASSLGQGRNEKLFF. The CDR3 DNA follows: TGTGCCAGCAGCTTGGGACAGGGCCGGAATGAAAAACTGTTTTTT.

The gene calls are TRBV14 and TRBJ2-3; the D is unclear. From germline, CDR1 is SGHDN and CDR2 FVKESK. CDR3 size: 16 residues. V lost 2 bases, J lost 1 base, and 13 bases lay in between. The DNA for the CDR3 is TGTGCCAGCAGCCAACAAGTCAGTTTTGGCACAGATACGCAGTATTTT. This encodes CASSQQVSFGTDTQYF.

This clonotype was recorded many times. The gene calls are TRBV12-3 or TRBV12-4 and TRBJ1-2; D unresolved. Trimming pared 3 bases from V and 4 bases from J, leaving 12 bases between. There are 14 residues in the CDR3. This CDR3 is CASSFRQAGYGYTF. As DNA, the CDR3 is TGTGCCAGCAGTTTCCGGCAGGCCGGCTATGGCTACACCTTC.

Written as DNA, the CDR3 is TGTGCCAGCAGCCCAGTTACCTGGAACACTGAAGCTTTCTTT. Its protein product is CASSPVTWNTEAFF. The chain carries TRBV7-8 and TRBJ1-1; D uncertain. There are 14 residues in the CDR3. Trimming removed 5 bases at V and 1 base at J, with 11 bases between. CDR1 and CDR2 from the germline V gene are SGHVS and FQNEAQ.

The gene calls are TRBV4-1 and TRBJ1-2; 8 bases map to TRBD1. The CDR3 has 15 residues. Germline CDR1 MGHRA, CDR2 YSYEKL. V lost 5 bases and J lost 3; bases outside the gene matches: 8. The CDR3 sequence is CASSSPVQGDYGYTF. DNA of the CDR3: TGCGCCAGCAGCTCCCCCGTACAGGGGGACTATGGCTACACCTTC.

The V gene is TRBV2, the J gene TRBJ2-4; D is uncertain. The CDR3 is 13 amino acids. Looked up from germline, CDR1 is SNHLY and CDR2 is FYNNEI. The V gene lost 10 bases and the J gene lost 0 bases, with 10 bases spanning the gap. Written as DNA, the CDR3 is TGTGCCACAGAAGGGTTAGCCAAAAACATTCAGTACTTC. It is translated as CATEGLAKNIQYF.

The chain carries TRBV28 and TRBJ2-1; 9 nucleotides match TRBD2. CDR3 size: 13 residues. Germline-derived CDR1 and CDR2 are MDHEN and SYDVKM. J lost 8 bases, V lost 6 bases, and 5 bases had no gene match. DNA of the CDR3: TGTGCCAGCAGCCGGGGACTAGCCGATGAGCAGTTCTTC. As protein: CASSRGLADEQFF. Full variable domain (rest looked up from reference TRBV28 and TRBJ2-1): DVKVTQSSRYLVKRTGEKVFLECVQDMDHENMFWYRQDPGLGLRLIYFSYDVKMKEKGDIPEGYSVSREKKERFSLILESASTNQTSMYLCASSRGLADEQFFGPGTRLTVL.